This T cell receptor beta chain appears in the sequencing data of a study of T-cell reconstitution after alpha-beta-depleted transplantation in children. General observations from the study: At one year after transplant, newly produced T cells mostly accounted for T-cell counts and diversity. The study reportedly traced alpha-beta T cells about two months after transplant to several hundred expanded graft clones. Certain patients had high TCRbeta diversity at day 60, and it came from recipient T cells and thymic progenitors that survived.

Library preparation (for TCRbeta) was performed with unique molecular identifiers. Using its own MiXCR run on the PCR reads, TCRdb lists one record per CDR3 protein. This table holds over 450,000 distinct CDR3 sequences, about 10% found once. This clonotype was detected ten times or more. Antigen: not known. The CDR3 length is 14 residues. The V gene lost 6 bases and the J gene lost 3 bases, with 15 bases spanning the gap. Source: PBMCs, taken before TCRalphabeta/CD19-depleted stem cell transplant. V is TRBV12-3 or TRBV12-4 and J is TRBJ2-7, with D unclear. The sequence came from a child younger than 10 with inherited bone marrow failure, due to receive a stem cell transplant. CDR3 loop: CASSPDLILYEQYF. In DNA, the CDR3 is TGTGCCAGCAGCCCAGACCTGATTCTCTACGAGCAGTACTTC.